The following is a T cell receptor (beta chain) sequence with its context. Its target is not known. TCRdb keeps only in-frame clones here, not all; method: immunoSEQ multiplex PCR. The sample contains around 53,000 clones, 85% of which appear only once. This entry belongs to a study of OX40 agonist ivuxolimab in advanced cancers. Study results and caveats: CD4+ T cells averaged fewer expanded clones than CD8+ T cells. With doses of 0.1-3.0 mg/kg, partial responders showed among the lowest clonal expansion.

The V and J ends lost 1 base and 0 bases, in that order; junction bases with no gene match: 1. The germline V gene has CDR1 LNHNV and CDR2 YYDKDF (reference sequence). The length of the CDR3 is 16 residues. Prior autoimmune disease or systemic immunosuppression barred patients. The TCR comes from an adult with an advanced solid tumor such as melanoma, head and neck, liver or kidney cancer. This specimen was CD4+ or CD8+ T cells sorted from blood, taken in a trial of the OX40 agonist ivuxolimab. V usage is TRBV15 and J usage is TRBJ1-5; TRBD1 matches at 9 bases. CDR3 region: CATSRGDRDSNQPQHF. The CDR3 region has the DNA TGTGCCACCAGCAGAGGGGACAGGGATAGCAATCAGCCCCAGCATTTT.